Listed below are T cell receptor beta chains from one sample, sequenced in a study of blood T cell repertoires in COVID-19. Method: immunoSEQ multiplex PCR; TCRdb's copy keeps in-frame clones and lacks some. The sample holds under 95,000 clones, around 90% seen once. The specimen was peripheral blood. The source of these receptors is a woman aged 50 to 65 in a cohort sampled during active COVID-19. The CDR3 runs from the conserved cysteine through the conserved F or W. D genes are given only for firm matches. Size tells how often a clone was seen (once, few, many) or the class of an expanded clone, and some rows leave it out.

>-|TRBV13|-|14|TRBJ1-1
TGTGCCAGCAGATACCTTAGGGGGTTCACTGAAGCTTTCTTT
CASRYLRGFTEAFF
>-|TRBV20-1|-|11|TRBJ2-7
TGCAGTGCTAGCTCCCCCTACGAGCAGTACTTC
CSASSPYEQYF
>once|TRBV10-3|-|16|TRBJ2-1
TGTGCCATCAGTGAGCAGGTCATCCCTCCCTACAATGAGCAGTTCTTC
CAISEQVIPPYNEQFF
>-|TRBV12-5|TRBD2|18|TRBJ2-2
TGTGCTAGTGGTTTCCAAGTGGAGAGCGGGGGGCACATCGGGGAGCTGTTTTTT
CASGFQVESGGHIGELFF
>-|TRBV6-5|TRBD1|13|TRBJ2-7
TGTGCCAGCAGTCGAGACAGGGGGCACGAGCAGTACTTC
CASSRDRGHEQYF
>-|TRBV18|TRBD1|15|TRBJ1-2
TGTGCCAGCTCTCCAGCCGGGACAGAAGTCTATGGCTACACCTTC
CASSPAGTEVYGYTF
>-|TRBV7-7|TRBD1|15|TRBJ1-6
TGTGCTAGCAGCACCGGACAGGGAGGAATTTCACCCCTCCACTTT
CASSTGQGGISPLHF
>-|TRBV5-1|TRBD2|17|TRBJ2-1
TGCGCCAGCAGGAGTAGCCGGGGACTAGCGGGAGCCGGGGAGCAGTTCTTC
CASRSSRGLAGAGEQFF
>-|TRBV7-2|TRBD2|16|TRBJ2-7
TGTGCCAGCAGCTTAAGTCTGGGACTAGCGAACTACGAGCAGTACTTC
CASSLSLGLANYEQYF
>-|TRBV28|TRBD2|16|TRBJ2-7
TGTGCCAGCAGTTTATTTTGGACTAGCGGGCACTACGAGCAGTACTTC
CASSLFWTSGHYEQYF
>-|TRBV6-5|-|14|TRBJ2-7
TGTGCCAGCAGTTACTCGAGTGCTGGGCACGAGCAGTACTTC
CASSYSSAGHEQYF
>-|TRBV6-5|-|15|TRBJ1-6
TGTGCCACCTGGAGGCAGCAGAGTCCCCCATCGGCCCTCCACTTT
CATWRQQSPPSALHF
>few|TRBV4-1|-|11|TRBJ2-7
TGCGCCAGCAGCCACCGTTACGAGCAGTACTTC
CASSHRYEQYF
>-|TRBV19|-|13|TRBJ1-1
TGTGCCAGTTCGGGACACCTTAACACTGAAGCTTTCTTT
CASSGHLNTEAFF
>-|TRBV20-1|TRBD1|14|TRBJ2-1
TGCAGTGCTAGTGCGGACAGGACCTACAATGAGCAGTTCTTC
CSASADRTYNEQFF
>-|TRBV7-3|-|13|TRBJ2-3
TGTGCCAGCAGCCAACAGGGCGGGGATACGCAGTATTTT
CASSQQGGDTQYF
>-|TRBV14|-|13|TRBJ2-5
TGTGCCAGCAGCCAAACAGTACAAGAGACCCAGTACTTC
CASSQTVQETQYF
>-|TRBV6-5|TRBD2|15|TRBJ2-3
TGTGCCAGCAGTTACGCGTCGGGAGGGGGAGATACGCAGTATTTT
CASSYASGGGDTQYF
>-|TRBV6-5|TRBD1|14|TRBJ2-4
TGTGCCAGCAGAAAGTACGGACAGGGAAACATTCAGTACTTC
CASRKYGQGNIQYF
>-|TRBV28|TRBD2|14|TRBJ2-7
TGTGCCAGCAAATTGACTAGCGGGAGCTACGAGCAGTACTTC
CASKLTSGSYEQYF
>-|TRBV3-1/TRBV3-2|-|14|TRBJ1-4
TGTGCCAGCAGTCAGGTTGGGGAGCCGGAAAAACTGTTTTTT
CASSQVGEPEKLFF
>-|TRBV5-4|-|17|TRBJ1-6
TGTGCCAGCAGCTCGGCTGTTGGGGGGTTGGGATTCACCGGCCTCCACTTT
CASSSAVGGLGFTGLHF
>-|TRBV29-1|-|14|TRBJ1-1
TGCAGCGTTGAAACGACTTATAGGGGCACTGAAGCTTTCTTT
CSVETTYRGTEAFF
>once|TRBV11-3|TRBD1|14|TRBJ1-3
TGTGCCAGCAGCTCCGGGACAGCAGGAAACACCATATATTTT
CASSSGTAGNTIYF
>-|TRBV14|-|16|TRBJ1-6
TGTGCCAGCAGCCCGACTCAGGGGTCCTATAATTCACCCCTCCACTTT
CASSPTQGSYNSPLHF
>-|TRBV27|-|17|TRBJ1-5
TGTGCCAGCAGTCCCCCGATAGCGCGGGGTGTGGGACAGCCCCAGCATTTT
CASSPPIARGVGQPQHF
>-|TRBV9|-|15|TRBJ2-7
TGTGCCAGCAGCCGGGCGGGCAGGAGCTCCTACGAGCAGTACTTC
CASSRAGRSSYEQYF
>-|TRBV5-1|TRBD2|17|TRBJ2-5
TGCGCCAGCAGCTTGAGTCCCAGCGGGGGGGCCGGGGAGACCCAGTACTTC
CASSLSPSGGAGETQYF
>-|TRBV7-8|TRBD2|14|TRBJ2-7
TGTGCCAGCAGCTTACCGCGACTAGCAAGAGAGCAGTACTTC
CASSLPRLAREQYF
>-|TRBV6-5|-|13|TRBJ2-1
TGTGCCAGCACCAACGGCAGGCACAATGAGCAGTTCTTC
CASTNGRHNEQFF
>-|TRBV28|TRBD1|13|TRBJ2-7
TGTGCCACCCTAACGGGACAGGGGTACGAGCAGTACTTC
CATLTGQGYEQYF
>-|TRBV29-1|-|13|TRBJ2-5
TGCAGCGGCAACTTGGGGGCAGTGGAGACCCAGTACTTC
CSGNLGAVETQYF
>-|TRBV3-1/TRBV3-2|-|15|TRBJ2-7
TGTGCCAGCAGCCAAGAAGAGGGACTGGCCTACGAGCAGTACTTC
CASSQEEGLAYEQYF
>-|TRBV6-1|-|16|TRBJ1-5
TGTGCCAGCAGTGGATTACAGGGTTATAGGAATCAGCCCCAGCATTTT
CASSGLQGYRNQPQHF
>-|TRBV4-2|TRBD2|16|TRBJ2-3
TGTGCCAGCAGCCAAGAATTGACGGGGGGGCTAGGTACGCAGTATTTT
CASSQELTGGLGTQYF
>-|TRBV24-1|-|12|TRBJ2-1
TGTGCCACCAGCTCTAGGTCTAATGAGCAGTTCTTC
CATSSRSNEQFF
>-|TRBV5-1|TRBD2|18|TRBJ2-6
TGCGCCAGCAGACCTGGGGGGGACGGAAGGTCTGGGGCCAACGTCCTGACTTTC
CASRPGGDGRSGANVLTF
>-|TRBV18|-|14|TRBJ2-5
TGTGCCAGCTCACAAGGCAGGGGCGTGGAGACCCAGTACTTC
CASSQGRGVETQYF
>-|TRBV19|-|14|TRBJ2-3
TGTGCCAGTAGCCAGACAGCTAGCACAGATACGCAGTATTTT
CASSQTASTDTQYF
>-|TRBV5-1|-|14|TRBJ1-5
TGCGCCAGCAGCTTGGGACAGCGGGATCAGCCCCAGCATTTT
CASSLGQRDQPQHF
>-|TRBV7-9|-|16|TRBJ2-7
TGTGCCAGCAGCACGCAGCAGGGGCTAGAGGGGTACGAGCAGTACTTC
CASSTQQGLEGYEQYF
>-|TRBV5-1|-|18|TRBJ1-3
TGCGCCAGCAGCTTGGCCGGGGTTCCGATAAGCTCTGGAAACACCATATATTTT
CASSLAGVPISSGNTIYF
>-|TRBV11-2|-|14|TRBJ1-5
TGTGCCAGCAGTTCCGACGGAGGCCAAGGGCCCCAGCATTTT
CASSSDGGQGPQHF
>-|TRBV19|TRBD2|15|TRBJ2-3
TGTGCCAGTAGCGCCGGGACTAGCGGGGCAGATACGCAGTATTTT
CASSAGTSGADTQYF
>-|TRBV19|-|15|TRBJ1-4
TGTGCCAGTAGTAGCACGAGACAGGCCCCTGGGAAACTGTTTTTT
CASSSTRQAPGKLFF
>-|TRBV19|TRBD1|13|TRBJ1-1
TGTGCCAGTAGTATGGGACAGTACACTGAAGCTTTCTTT
CASSMGQYTEAFF
>-|TRBV12-3/TRBV12-4|TRBD1|13|TRBJ2-1
TGTGCCACCACACAGGGGGACTACAATGAGCAGTTCTTC
CATTQGDYNEQFF
>-|TRBV24-1|-|13|TRBJ1-1
TGTGCCACCGAGAATTCCCAAGGGACAAGAGCTTTCTTT
CATENSQGTRAFF
>-|TRBV3-1/TRBV3-2|-|13|TRBJ2-7
TGTGCCAGCAGCCAAGATATCGGGAAGGAGCAGTACTTC
CASSQDIGKEQYF
>-|TRBV3-1/TRBV3-2|-|13|TRBJ1-1
TGTGCCAGCAGCCAAGAGAGTAGAGTGCAAGCTTTCTTT
CASSQESRVQAFF
>-|TRBV29-1|TRBD1|13|TRBJ1-1
TGCAGCGCCCTGACCGGACAGGTTGAGGAAGCTTTCTTT
CSALTGQVEEAFF
>few|TRBV5-1|-|15|TRBJ1-6
TGCGCCAGCAGCTCCAAGGACAGTCCAAATTCACCCCTCCACTTT
CASSSKDSPNSPLHF